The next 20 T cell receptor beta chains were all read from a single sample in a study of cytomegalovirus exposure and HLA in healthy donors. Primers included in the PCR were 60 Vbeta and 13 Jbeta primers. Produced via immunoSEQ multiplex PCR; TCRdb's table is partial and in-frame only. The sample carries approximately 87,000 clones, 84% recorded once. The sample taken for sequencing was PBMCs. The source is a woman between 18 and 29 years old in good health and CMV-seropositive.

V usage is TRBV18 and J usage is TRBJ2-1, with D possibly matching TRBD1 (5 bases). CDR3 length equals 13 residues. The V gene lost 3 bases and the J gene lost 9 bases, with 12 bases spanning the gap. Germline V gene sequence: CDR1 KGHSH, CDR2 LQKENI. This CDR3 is CASSPSDRGEQFF. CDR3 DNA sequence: TGTGCCAGCTCACCGTCTGATAGGGGTGAGCAGTTCTTC.

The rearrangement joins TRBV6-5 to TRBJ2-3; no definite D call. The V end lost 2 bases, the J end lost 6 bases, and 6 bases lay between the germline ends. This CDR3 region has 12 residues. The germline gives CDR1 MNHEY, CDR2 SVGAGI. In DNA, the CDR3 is TGTGCCAGCAGTTACATCCGGGATACGCAGTATTTT. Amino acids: CASSYIRDTQYF.

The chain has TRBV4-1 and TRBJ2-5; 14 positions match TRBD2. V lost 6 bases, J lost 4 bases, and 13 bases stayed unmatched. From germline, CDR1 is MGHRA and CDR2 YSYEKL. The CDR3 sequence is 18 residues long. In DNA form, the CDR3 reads TGCGCCAGCAGACCCGTACCGGGACTAGCGGGGGAAGGAGAGACCCAGTACTTC. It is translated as CASRPVPGLAGEGETQYF.

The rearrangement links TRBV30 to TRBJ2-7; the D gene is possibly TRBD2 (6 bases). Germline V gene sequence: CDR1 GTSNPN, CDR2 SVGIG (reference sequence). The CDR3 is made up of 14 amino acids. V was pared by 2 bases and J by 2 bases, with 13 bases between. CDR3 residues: CAWSRTTGAYEQYF. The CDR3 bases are TGTGCCTGGAGTAGAACGACGGGGGCCTACGAGCAGTACTTC.

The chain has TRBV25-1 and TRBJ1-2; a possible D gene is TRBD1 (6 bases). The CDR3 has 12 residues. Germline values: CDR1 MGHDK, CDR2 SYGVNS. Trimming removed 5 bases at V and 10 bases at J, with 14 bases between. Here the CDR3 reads CASSPQGFLYTF. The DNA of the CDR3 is TGTGCCAGCAGTCCACAGGGTTTCCTCTACACCTTC.

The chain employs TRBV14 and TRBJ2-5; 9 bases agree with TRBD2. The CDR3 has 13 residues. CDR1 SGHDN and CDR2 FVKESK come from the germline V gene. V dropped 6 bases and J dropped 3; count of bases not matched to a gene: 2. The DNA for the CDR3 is TGTGCCAGCAGGGGACTAGCAGAAGAGACCCAGTACTTC. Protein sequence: CASRGLAEETQYF.

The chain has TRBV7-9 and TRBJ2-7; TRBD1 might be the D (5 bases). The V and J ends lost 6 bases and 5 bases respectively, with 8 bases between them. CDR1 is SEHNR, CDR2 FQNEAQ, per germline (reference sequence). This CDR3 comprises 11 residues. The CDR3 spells CASRQGHEQYF. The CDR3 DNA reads TGTGCCAGCAGGCAGGGCCACGAGCAGTACTTC.

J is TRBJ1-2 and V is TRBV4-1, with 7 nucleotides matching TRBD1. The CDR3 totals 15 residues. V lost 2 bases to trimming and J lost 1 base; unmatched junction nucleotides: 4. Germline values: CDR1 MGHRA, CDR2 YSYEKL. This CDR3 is CASSQHRGGNYGYTF. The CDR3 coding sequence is TGCGCCAGCAGCCAACACAGGGGTGGTAACTATGGCTACACCTTC.

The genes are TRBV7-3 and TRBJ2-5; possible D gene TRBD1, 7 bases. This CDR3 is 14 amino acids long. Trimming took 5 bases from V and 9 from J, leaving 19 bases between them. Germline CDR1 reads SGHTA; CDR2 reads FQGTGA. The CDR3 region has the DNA TGTGCCAGCAGCCCCGCCGGGAGCAGGGGGGCCCAGTACTTC. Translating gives CASSPAGSRGAQYF.

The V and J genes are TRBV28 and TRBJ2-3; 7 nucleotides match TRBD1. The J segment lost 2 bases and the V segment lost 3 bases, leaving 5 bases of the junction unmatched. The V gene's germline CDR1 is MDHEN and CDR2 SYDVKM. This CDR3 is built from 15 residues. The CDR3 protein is CASSFRDSLTDTQYF. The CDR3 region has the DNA TGTGCCAGCAGTTTTCGGGACAGCCTCACAGATACGCAGTATTTT.

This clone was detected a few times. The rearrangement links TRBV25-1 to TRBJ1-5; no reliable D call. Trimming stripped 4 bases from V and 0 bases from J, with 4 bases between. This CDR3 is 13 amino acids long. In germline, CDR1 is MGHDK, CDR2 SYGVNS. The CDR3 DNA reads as TGTGCCAGCAGTGGTTATAGCAATCAGCCCCAGCATTTT. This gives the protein CASSGYSNQPQHF. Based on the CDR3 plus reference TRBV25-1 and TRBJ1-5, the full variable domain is EADIYQTPRYLVIGTGKKITLECSQTMGHDKMYWYQQDPGMELHLIHYSYGVNSTEKGDLSSESTVSRIRTEHFPLTLESARPSHTSQYLCASSGYSNQPQHFGDGTRLSIL.

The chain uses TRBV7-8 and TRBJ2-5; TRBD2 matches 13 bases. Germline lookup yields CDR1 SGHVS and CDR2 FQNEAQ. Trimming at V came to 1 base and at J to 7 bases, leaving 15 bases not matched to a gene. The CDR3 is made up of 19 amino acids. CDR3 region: CASSLVTSGGAGVGGTQYF. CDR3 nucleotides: TGTGCCAGCAGCTTAGTAACTAGCGGGGGGGCCGGAGTTGGCGGGACCCAGTACTTC.

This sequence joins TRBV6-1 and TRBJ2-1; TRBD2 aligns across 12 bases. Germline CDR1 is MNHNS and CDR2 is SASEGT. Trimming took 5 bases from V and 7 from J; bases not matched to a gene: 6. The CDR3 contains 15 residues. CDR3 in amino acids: CASSTTSGRINEQFF. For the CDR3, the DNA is TGTGCCAGCAGTACTACTAGCGGGAGGATAAATGAGCAGTTCTTC.

CDR3 in amino acids: CASSKDRVGYEQYF. As DNA, the CDR3 is TGTGCCAGCAGTAAAGACAGGGTCGGCTACGAGCAGTACTTC. The chain uses TRBV6-5 and TRBJ2-7, with 7 nucleotides matching TRBD1. J was trimmed by 3 bases and V by 5 bases; bases with no gene match: 7. The CDR3 consists of 14 residues. CDR1 is MNHEY and CDR2 is SVGAGI in the germline V gene.

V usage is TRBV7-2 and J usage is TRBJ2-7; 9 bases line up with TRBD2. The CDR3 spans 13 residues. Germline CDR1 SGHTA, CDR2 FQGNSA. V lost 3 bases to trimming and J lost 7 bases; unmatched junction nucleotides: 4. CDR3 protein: CASSFSGGQEQYF. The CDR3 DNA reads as TGTGCCAGCAGCTTTAGCGGGGGCCAGGAGCAGTACTTC.

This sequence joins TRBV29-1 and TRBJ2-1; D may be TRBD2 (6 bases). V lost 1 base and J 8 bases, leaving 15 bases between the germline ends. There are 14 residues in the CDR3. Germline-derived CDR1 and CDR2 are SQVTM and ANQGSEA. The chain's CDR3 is CSVEARLANDEQFF. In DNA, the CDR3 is TGCAGCGTTGAAGCAAGGCTAGCGAACGATGAGCAGTTCTTC.

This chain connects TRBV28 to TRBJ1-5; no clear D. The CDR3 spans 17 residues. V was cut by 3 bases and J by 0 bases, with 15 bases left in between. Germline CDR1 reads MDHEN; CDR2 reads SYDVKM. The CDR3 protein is CASSFQVMAHSNQPQHF. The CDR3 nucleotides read TGTGCCAGCAGTTTTCAAGTCATGGCCCATAGCAATCAGCCCCAGCATTTT.

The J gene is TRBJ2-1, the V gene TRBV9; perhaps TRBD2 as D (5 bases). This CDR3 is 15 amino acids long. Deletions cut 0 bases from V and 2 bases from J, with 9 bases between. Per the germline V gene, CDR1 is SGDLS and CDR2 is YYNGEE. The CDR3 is CASSVDWTAYNEQFF. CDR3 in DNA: TGTGCCAGCAGCGTAGATTGGACTGCCTACAATGAGCAGTTCTTC.

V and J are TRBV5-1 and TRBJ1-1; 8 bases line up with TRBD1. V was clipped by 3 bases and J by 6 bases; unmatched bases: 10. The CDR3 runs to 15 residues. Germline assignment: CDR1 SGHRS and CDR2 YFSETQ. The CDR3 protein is CASSWGDRQDPEAFF. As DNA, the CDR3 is TGCGCCAGCAGCTGGGGGGACAGGCAAGACCCTGAAGCTTTCTTT.

The DNA of the CDR3 is TGTGCCAGCAGCACCCCTGAGAGCAATGAGCAGTTCTTC. This translates into CASSTPESNEQFF. This chain links TRBV7-9 with TRBJ2-1; D gene uncertain. V was shortened by 5 bases and J by 6 bases, with 11 bases between the two germline ends. Germline V gives CDR1 SEHNR, CDR2 FQNEAQ (reference sequence). The CDR3 extends over 13 amino acids.